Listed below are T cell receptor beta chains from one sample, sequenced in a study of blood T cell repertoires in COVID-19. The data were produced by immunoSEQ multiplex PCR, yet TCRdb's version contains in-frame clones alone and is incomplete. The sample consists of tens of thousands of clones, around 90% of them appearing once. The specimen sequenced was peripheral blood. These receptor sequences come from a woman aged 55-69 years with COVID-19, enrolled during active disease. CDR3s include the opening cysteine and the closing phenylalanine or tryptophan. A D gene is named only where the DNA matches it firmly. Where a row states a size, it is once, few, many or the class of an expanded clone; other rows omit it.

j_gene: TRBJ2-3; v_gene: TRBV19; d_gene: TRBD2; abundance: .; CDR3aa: CASSIGGGFTDTQYF; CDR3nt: TGTGCCAGTAGTATCGGCGGGGGGTTCACAGATACGCAGTATTTT
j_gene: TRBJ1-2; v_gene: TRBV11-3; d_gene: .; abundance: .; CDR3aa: CASRDRNYGYTF; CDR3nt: TGTGCCAGCCGCGACAGAAACTATGGCTACACCTTC
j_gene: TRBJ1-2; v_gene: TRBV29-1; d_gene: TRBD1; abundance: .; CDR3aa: CSVEGDRENYGYTF; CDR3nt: TGCAGCGTTGAAGGGGACAGGGAGAACTATGGCTACACCTTC
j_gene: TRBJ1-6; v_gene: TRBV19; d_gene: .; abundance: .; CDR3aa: CASLDSQNSPLHF; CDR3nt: TGTGCCAGTTTGGACTCACAGAATTCACCCCTCCACTTT
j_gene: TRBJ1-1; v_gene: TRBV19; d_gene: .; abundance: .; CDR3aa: CASSWTGGEGEAFF; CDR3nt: TGTGCCAGTAGCTGGACGGGGGGTGAGGGTGAAGCTTTCTTT
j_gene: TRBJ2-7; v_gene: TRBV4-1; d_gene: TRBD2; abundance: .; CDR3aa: CASSQDLAGVSEQYF; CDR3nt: TGCGCCAGCAGCCAAGATCTGGCGGGAGTGAGTGAGCAGTACTTC
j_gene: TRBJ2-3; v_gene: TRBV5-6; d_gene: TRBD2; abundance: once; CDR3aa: CASSLGTSGVVDTQYF; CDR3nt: TGTGCCAGCAGCTTGGGGACTAGCGGGGTGGTAGATACGCAGTATTTT
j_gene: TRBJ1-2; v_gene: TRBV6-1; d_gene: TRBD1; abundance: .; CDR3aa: CASSEFPGTGGGYTF; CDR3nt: TGTGCCAGCAGTGAATTTCCCGGGACAGGGGGTGGCTACACCTTC
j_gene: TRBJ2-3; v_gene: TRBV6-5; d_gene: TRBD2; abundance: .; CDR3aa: CASSYSILAADTQYF; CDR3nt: TGTGCCAGCAGTTACTCGATACTAGCGGCAGATACGCAGTATTTT
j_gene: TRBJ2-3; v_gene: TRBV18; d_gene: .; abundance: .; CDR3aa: CASSLTREMSTDTQYF; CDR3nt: TGTGCCAGCTCACTTACCAGGGAAATGAGCACAGATACGCAGTATTTT
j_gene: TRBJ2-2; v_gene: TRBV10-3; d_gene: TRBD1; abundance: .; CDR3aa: CAIARDREVGELFF; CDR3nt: TGTGCCATCGCCCGGGACAGGGAGGTCGGGGAGCTGTTTTTT
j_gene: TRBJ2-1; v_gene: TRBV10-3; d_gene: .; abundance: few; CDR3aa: CAISPRDNNEQFF; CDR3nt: TGTGCCATCTCCCCCAGGGACAACAATGAGCAGTTCTTC
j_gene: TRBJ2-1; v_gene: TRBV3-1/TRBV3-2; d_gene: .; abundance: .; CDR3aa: CASSQSGQLDYNEQFF; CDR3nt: TGTGCCAGCAGCCAGTCAGGACAGCTCGACTACAATGAGCAGTTCTTC
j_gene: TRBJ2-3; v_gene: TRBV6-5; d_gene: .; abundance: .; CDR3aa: CASSATADTQYF; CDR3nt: TGTGCCAGCAGCGCGACTGCAGATACGCAGTATTTT
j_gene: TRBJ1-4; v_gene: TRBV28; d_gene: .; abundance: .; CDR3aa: CASSFPGGLVEKLFF; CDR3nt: TGTGCCAGCAGTTTCCCGGGGGGGCTAGTTGAAAAACTGTTTTTT
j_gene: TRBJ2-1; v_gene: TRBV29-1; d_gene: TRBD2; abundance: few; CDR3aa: CSVEDSGRVGNEQFF; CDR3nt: TGCAGCGTTGAAGATTCCGGGAGGGTGGGGAATGAGCAGTTCTTC
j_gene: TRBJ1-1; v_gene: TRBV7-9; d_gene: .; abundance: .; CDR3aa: CASTSWGGAGTEAFF; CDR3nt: TGTGCCAGCACCTCCTGGGGGGGCGCCGGGACTGAAGCTTTCTTT
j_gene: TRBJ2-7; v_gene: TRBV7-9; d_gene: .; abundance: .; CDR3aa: CASSSVPGEQYF; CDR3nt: TGTGCCAGCAGCTCCGTGCCGGGGGAGCAGTACTTC
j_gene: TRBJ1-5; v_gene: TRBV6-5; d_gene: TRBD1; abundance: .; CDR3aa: CASSYLGGGNQPQHF; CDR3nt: TGTGCCAGCAGTTACCTAGGGGGCGGCAATCAGCCCCAGCATTTT
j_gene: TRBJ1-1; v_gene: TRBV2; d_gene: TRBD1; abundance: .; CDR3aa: CASSETGAGTEAFF; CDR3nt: TGTGCCAGCAGTGAAACAGGGGCGGGGACTGAAGCTTTCTTT
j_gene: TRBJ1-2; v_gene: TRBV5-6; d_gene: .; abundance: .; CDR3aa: CASSYRTGNYGYTF; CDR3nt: TGTGCCAGCAGCTACCGGACGGGGAACTATGGCTACACCTTC
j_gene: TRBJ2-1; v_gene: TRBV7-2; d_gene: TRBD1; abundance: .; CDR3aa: CASSHRDSGNEQFF; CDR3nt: TGTGCCAGCAGCCACAGGGACAGCGGCAATGAGCAGTTCTTC
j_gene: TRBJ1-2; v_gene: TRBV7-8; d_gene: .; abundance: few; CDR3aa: CASSLPGGGLANYGYTF; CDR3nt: TGTGCCAGCAGCCTGCCGGGGGGAGGGTTAGCTAACTATGGCTACACCTTC
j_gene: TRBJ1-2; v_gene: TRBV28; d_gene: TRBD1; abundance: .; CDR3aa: CASSDRAGYGYTF; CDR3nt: TGTGCCAGCAGTGACAGGGCGGGCTATGGCTACACCTTC
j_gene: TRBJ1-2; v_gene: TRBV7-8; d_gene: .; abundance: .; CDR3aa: CASSPRTGGYTF; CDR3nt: TGTGCCAGCAGCCCTCGAACAGGCGGCTACACCTTC
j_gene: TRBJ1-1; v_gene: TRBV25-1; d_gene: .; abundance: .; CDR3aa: CASSDVRGWNTEAFF; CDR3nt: TGTGCCAGCAGTGACGTTCGGGGGTGGAACACTGAAGCTTTCTTT
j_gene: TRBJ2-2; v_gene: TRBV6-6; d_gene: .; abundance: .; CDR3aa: CASSYRTGSDTGELFF; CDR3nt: TGTGCCAGCAGTTACCGTACAGGGTCGGACACCGGGGAGCTGTTTTTT
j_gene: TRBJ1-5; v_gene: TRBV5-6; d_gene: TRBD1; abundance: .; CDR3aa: CASSFFGTGSNQPQHF; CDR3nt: TGTGCCAGCAGCTTTTTTGGGACAGGATCTAATCAGCCCCAGCATTTT